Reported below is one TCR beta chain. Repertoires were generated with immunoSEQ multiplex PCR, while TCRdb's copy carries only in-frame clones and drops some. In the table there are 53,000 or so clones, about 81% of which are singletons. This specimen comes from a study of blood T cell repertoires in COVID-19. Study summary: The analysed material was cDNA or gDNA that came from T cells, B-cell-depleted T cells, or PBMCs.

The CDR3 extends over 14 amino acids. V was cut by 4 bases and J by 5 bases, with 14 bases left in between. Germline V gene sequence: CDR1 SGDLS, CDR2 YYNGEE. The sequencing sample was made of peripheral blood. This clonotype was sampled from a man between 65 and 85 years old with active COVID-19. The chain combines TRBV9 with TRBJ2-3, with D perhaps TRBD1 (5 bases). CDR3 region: CASSLRVVQDTQYF. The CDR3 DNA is TGTGCCAGCAGCCTCAGGGTTGTCCAAGATACGCAGTATTTT.